In its sample, the clone carrying this TCR delta chain was seen a few times. The data originate from a study of gamma-delta chains in newborns, infants, children. The overall study: Microbial exposure reportedly drives polyclonal innate γδ T cell expansion after birth.

TCRdb fed the reads into CATT to redo clone calling. The sample has several thousand delta-chain clones, over 3% seen once; the top ten hold roughly 15%. Per germline, CDR1 GEAIGNYY and CDR2 EKD. The V segment lost 3 bases and the J segment 4 bases; nucleotides outside the gene matches: 6. There are 16 residues in the CDR3. This TCR was sampled from a child who was a newborn, infant or young child, either healthy, febrile or measles-vaccinated (not recorded which). The sample was blood. V usage is TRDV2 and J usage is TRDJ2, with 11 bases fitting TRDD3. The CDR3 region is CACDVLGDKKTAQLFF. The CDR3, as DNA: TGTGCCTGTGACGTACTGGGGGATAAAAAGACAGCACAACTCTTCTTT.